This TCR beta chain comes out of a study of shared clonotypes between healthy human individuals. The assay was run at deep level. The unsorted PBMC replicate PCRs were performed with about 280 ng DNA, around 27,000 T cell genomes. Some clones are missing from TCRdb's copy, which holds only in-frame ones; the method was immunoSEQ multiplex PCR. Among fewer than 550,000 clones listed, approximately 79% were seen once. Those who donated, Caucasian adults without exception, all lived in Nashville, Tennessee. Genomic DNA for unsorted samples, which was extracted with the QIAamp DNA Blood Mini kit, came from some 90 million PBMCs. Germline CDR1 reads SEHNR; CDR2 reads FQNEAQ (reference sequence). There are 12 residues in the CDR3. The V gene lost 5 bases and the J gene lost 4 bases, with 5 bases spanning the gap.

V usage is TRBV7-9 and J usage is TRBJ1-4; D gene unclear. What was sequenced was PBMCs. This clonotype was sampled from a woman aged 40 to 50 in good health. Some clones in this sample may be carry-over from other donors' samples. The chain's CDR3 is CASSLLNEKLFF. Written as DNA, the CDR3 is TGTGCCAGCAGCCTCCTTAATGAAAAACTGTTTTTT.